This T cell receptor beta chain was sequenced during a study of T cells in Graves' hyperthyroidism and ophthalmopathy. Study in general: Peripheral blood specimens were obtained at initial diagnosis, prior to any treatment. Study results and caveats: In blood, most of the thyroid clonotypes expanded above 0.001 were also present.

Germline V gene sequence: CDR1 SEHNR, CDR2 FQNEAQ (reference sequence). CDR3 length: 15 amino acids. Template material for amplifying TCR beta CDR3 regions consisted of RNA transcripts. The HTBI set primed first-round TCR CDR3 RT-PCR. TCRdb called the multiplex PCR reads again in MiXCR, with one record for every CDR3 protein. Of over 700,000 distinct CDR3 sequences in the sample, around 19% were seen once. Patients were excluded because of uncontrolled infection, other autoimmune disease, pregnancy or lactation. This clonotype has a handful of counts. Its matching antigen is unknown. The junction and the germline gene differ at one end; a read error may be behind it.

The sequence was obtained from a woman in her fifties or sixties with Graves' hyperthyroidism that later progressed to Graves' ophthalmopathy. Input material: blood. The chain carries TRBV7-9 and TRBJ2-3; D gene ambiguous. Here the CDR3 DNA reads TGTGCCAGCGGCTTCGATGGTGGGGGCACAGATACGCAGTATTTT. Encoded protein: CASGFDGGGTDTQYF.